This T cell receptor beta chain was captured by sequencing in a study of OX40 agonist ivuxolimab in advanced cancers. This CDR3 spans 15 amino acids. Germline CDR1 and CDR2: SNHLY and FYNNEI. V lost 6 bases to trimming and J lost 5 bases; unmatched junction nucleotides: 10. Repertoires were generated with immunoSEQ multiplex PCR, while TCRdb's copy carries only in-frame clones and drops some. The data hold tens of thousands of clones, with 75% to 90% observed a single time. The chain employs TRBV2 and TRBJ2-5; 9 bases fit TRBD1. The material sequenced was CD4+ or CD8+ T cells sorted from blood, taken in a trial of the OX40 agonist ivuxolimab. The sequence derives from an adult with an advanced solid tumor such as melanoma, head and neck, liver or kidney cancer. The CDR3 sequence: CASRRQGVLGETQYF. CDR3 coding DNA: TGTGCCAGCAGACGACAGGGGGTGCTCGGGGAGACCCAGTACTTC.